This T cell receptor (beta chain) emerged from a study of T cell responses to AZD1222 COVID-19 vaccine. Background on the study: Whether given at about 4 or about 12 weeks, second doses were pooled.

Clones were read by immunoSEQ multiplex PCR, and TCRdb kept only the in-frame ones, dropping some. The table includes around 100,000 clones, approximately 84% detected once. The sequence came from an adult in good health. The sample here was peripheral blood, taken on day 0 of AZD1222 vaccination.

The CDR3 DNA reads TGTGCCTGGAGTGTGACCAATGAGCAGTTCTTC. It specifies CAWSVTNEQFF. This chain connects TRBV30 to TRBJ2-1, with no clear D. CDR1 GTSNPN and CDR2 SVGIG come from the germline V gene (reference sequence). The germline V and J ends were trimmed by 0 bases and 6 bases, with 3 bases remaining between them. The CDR3 consists of 11 residues.